The sequence of this T cell receptor (beta chain) was determined in a study of T cells after yellow fever vaccination. Findings and caveats of the study: Researchers noted that a small share of clonotypes showed up in both CD4 and CD8 compartments.

The V and J ends lost 2 bases and 0 bases respectively, with 10 bases between them. The V gene's germline CDR1 is MNHEY and CDR2 SVGEGT. The CDR3 totals 16 residues. In TCRdb, the 5' RACE reads were re-called with MiXCR into one record per CDR3 protein. The sample records approximately 330,000 distinct CDR3 sequences, roughly an eighth being singletons. This clonotype appeared a few times. The antigen is unknown. The V gene is TRBV6-2 or TRBV6-3, the J gene TRBJ2-2; D possibly corresponds to TRBD1 (6 bases). The TCR sequence derives from a man younger than 35 who received the YFV17D yellow fever vaccine. Sequenced here: CD4+ T cells sorted from PBMCs, sampled 15 days after the yellow fever booster vaccination. In DNA form, the CDR3 reads TGTGCCAGCAGTTACCAGGGGATCGCGAACACCGGGGAGCTGTTTTTT. It yields the protein CASSYQGIANTGELFF.